This entry is about one TCR beta chain. TCRdb's copy holds only in-frame clones and misses some; the assay was immunoSEQ multiplex PCR. The sample consists of 400,000 to 550,000 clones, about 89% of them appearing once. This record comes from a study of blood T cell repertoires in COVID-19. Study overall: The origin of the acute and convalescent COVID-19 samples was the United States, Italy and Spain.

Germline CDR1 is SGHNT and CDR2 is YYREEE (reference sequence). This CDR3 has 14 amino acids. V trimming: 5 bases; J trimming: 11 bases; junction bases outside the gene matches: 12. The receptor was derived from a woman in her thirties with acute or convalescent COVID-19. What was sequenced was peripheral blood. The chain joins TRBV5-4 to TRBJ1-1, with 10 bases aligning to TRBD1. The CDR3 DNA reads TGTGCCAGCAGAAAGGGACAGGGGAACCTTCCGGCTTTCTTT. Translating it yields CASRKGQGNLPAFF.